The subject of this entry is one TCR beta chain. For genomic DNA, unsorted samples relied on roughly 100 million PBMCs. The data originate from a study of shared clonotypes between healthy human individuals. The overall study: With ages of 18 to 49, the donors were a couple of women and a few men.

Germline lookup yields CDR1 SGHNT and CDR2 YYREEE (reference sequence). The CDR3 covers 17 residues. With 2 bases clipped from V and 3 bases from J, the junction kept 11 bases outside the gene matches. Each cell subset's genomic DNA was divided evenly among several immunoSEQ plates. Sequencing of unsorted PBMC DNA was carried out using ten immunoSEQ deep assay plates. Using immunoSEQ multiplex PCR, the repertoire was profiled, and TCRdb retains in-frame clones only, with some absent. The profile shows 400,000 to 500,000 clones, 65% to 80% of them singletons. The chain combines TRBV5-4 with TRBJ2-1, with 7 nucleotides matching TRBD2. The clonotype comes from a woman between 35 and 50 years old in good health. Some clones in this sample may be carry-over from other donors' samples. Sequencing was done on a sample of PBMCs. Here the CDR3 reads CASSFPTSAPGYNEQFF. The CDR3 DNA is TGTGCCAGCAGCTTTCCCACTAGCGCCCCTGGCTACAATGAGCAGTTCTTC.